Listed below are T cell receptor beta chains from one sample, sequenced in a study of blood T cell repertoires in COVID-19. Produced via immunoSEQ multiplex PCR; TCRdb's table is partial and in-frame only. Here the sample spans tens of thousands of clones, 82% being singletons. Material: peripheral blood. All receptors come from a woman between 55 and 75 years old with acute or convalescent COVID-19. CDR3s include the opening cysteine and the closing phenylalanine or tryptophan. D genes are given only for firm matches. Some rows mark clone size as missing; the rest say once, few, many or name a class of expanded clone.

15,.,TRBJ2-1,.,TRBV5-1,TGCGCCAGCAGCAACAGGGCTCACGGGAACCATGAGCAGTTCTTC,CASSNRAHGNHEQFF
17,.,TRBJ1-6,.,TRBV11-2,TGTGCCAGCAGCTTGGGGGGTGGGGTTCACTATAATTCACCCCTCCACTTT,CASSLGGGVHYNSPLHF
16,TRBD1,TRBJ2-4,once,TRBV18,TGTGCCAGCTCACTGGGGACAGGCTCAGCCAAAAACATTCAGTACTTC,CASSLGTGSAKNIQYF
14,.,TRBJ1-2,.,TRBV18,TGTGCCAGCTCACCAGCAGGGGCAGGCTATGGCTACACCTTC,CASSPAGAGYGYTF
14,.,TRBJ1-4,.,TRBV30,TGTGCCTGGACAACCGGGATAGTGGGTGAAAAACTGTTTTTT,CAWTTGIVGEKLFF
18,TRBD1,TRBJ2-2,.,TRBV7-3,TGTGCCAGCAGCTTAAGGACAGGGGGCCTTCAAAACACCGGGGAGCTGTTTTTT,CASSLRTGGLQNTGELFF
13,.,TRBJ1-1,.,TRBV30,TGTGCCTGGTGCGTGGGGGGGGAGACTGAAGCTTTCTTT,CAWCVGGETEAFF
14,TRBD1,TRBJ2-5,.,TRBV2,TGTGCCATCAAACCCTCAGGGGGTTGGGAGACCCAGTACTTC,CAIKPSGGWETQYF
15,.,TRBJ1-2,.,TRBV5-4,TGTGCCAGCAGCTTGCCTTTGGGGGGTGGAAATGGCTACACCTTC,CASSLPLGGGNGYTF
17,.,TRBJ1-5,.,TRBV10-3,TGTGCCATCAGTGAAACAGGGATGGGGACCAGCAATCAGCCCCAGCATTTT,CAISETGMGTSNQPQHF
14,TRBD1,TRBJ1-2,.,TRBV27,TGTGCCAGCAGTTTCTCGACAGGGTTGCGGGGCTACACCTTC,CASSFSTGLRGYTF
13,.,TRBJ2-5,.,TRBV4-3,TGCGCCAGCAGCCAGGCCTTACAAGAGACCCAGTACTTC,CASSQALQETQYF
13,.,TRBJ1-5,.,TRBV12-3/TRBV12-4,TGTGCCAGCAGTTGGCAGGCCTCACAGCCCCAGCATTTT,CASSWQASQPQHF
17,.,TRBJ1-1,.,TRBV7-2,TGTGCCAGCAGCTTAGCGATTAACCTGGGGGGGCTCACTGAAGCTTTCTTT,CASSLAINLGGLTEAFF
15,TRBD1,TRBJ1-3,.,TRBV6-5,TGTGCCAGCAGTTTAGGGGGCGCTACGGGAAACACCATATATTTT,CASSLGGATGNTIYF
12,.,TRBJ2-5,.,TRBV29-1,TGCAGCGTTGAAACCCCAGGGGAGACCCAGTACTTC,CSVETPGETQYF
15,.,TRBJ1-5,.,TRBV6-2/TRBV6-3,TGTGCCAGCAGCCACGAAGGGGGACCCAATCAGCCCCAGCATTTT,CASSHEGGPNQPQHF
16,TRBD1,TRBJ2-1,.,TRBV7-9,TGTGCCAGCAGCTTCCCAGGGGGCGTCGGGCGGAATGAGCAGTTCTTC,CASSFPGGVGRNEQFF
14,TRBD1,TRBJ2-1,once,TRBV29-1,TGCAGCGTTGACCGAGGACAGGGGGGTGGTGAGCAGTTCTTC,CSVDRGQGGGEQFF
14,TRBD1,TRBJ2-5,.,TRBV5-8,TGTGCCAGCAGCTCGGGACAGGGACAAGAGACCCAGTACTTC,CASSSGQGQETQYF
13,TRBD1,TRBJ1-2,.,TRBV19,TGTGCCAGTAGCGACGGACAGGGTGGCGGCTACACCTTC,CASSDGQGGGYTF
13,.,TRBJ1-5,.,TRBV7-2,TGTGCCAGCAGCCCCGACACTAATCAGCCCCAGCATTTT,CASSPDTNQPQHF
12,TRBD1,TRBJ1-1,.,TRBV29-1,TGCAGCGTTGGACAGGGTAACACTGAAGCTTTCTTT,CSVGQGNTEAFF
16,TRBD1,TRBJ2-7,few,TRBV18,TGTGCCAGCTCACCCCAGACAGGGGGTAACTCCTACGAGCAGTACTTC,CASSPQTGGNSYEQYF
13,.,TRBJ1-2,.,TRBV21-1,TGTGCCAGCAAATGGACCAGGGCCTATGGCTACACCTTC,CASKWTRAYGYTF
14,.,TRBJ1-1,once,TRBV7-2,TGTGCCAGCAGCTTACAGGGGCGCGGCACTGAAGCTTTCTTT,CASSLQGRGTEAFF
14,.,TRBJ1-4,.,TRBV5-8,TGTGCCAGCAGCCCCCGGGACAATAATGAAAAACTGTTTTTT,CASSPRDNNEKLFF
15,TRBD1,TRBJ2-1,.,TRBV19,TGTGCCAGTAGTTATCGGGACAGGGGGGATGATGAGCAGTTCTTC,CASSYRDRGDDEQFF